This T cell receptor (beta chain) was sequenced for a study of patients and donors after allogeneic stem cell transplantation. This clonotype was observed a few times. One entry per CDR3 protein, called by TCRdb with MiXCR from the RT-PCR reads. Of 390,000 or so distinct CDR3 sequences in the sample, 16% were seen once. This clonotype was sampled from a human donor who was either an allogeneic HSCT recipient or a stem cell or donor lymphocyte infusion donor (not recorded which). It is not recorded whose cells these are; they may come from a transplant donor. Material: blood, either unsorted or a sorted T cell fraction (not recorded which).

The CDR3 region has the DNA TGTGCCAGCTCACCAACGGACCGAGGGACTGAAGCTTTCTTT. This gives the protein CASSPTDRGTEAFF. The chain joins TRBV18 to TRBJ1-1; D is unclear. Germline V gene sequence: CDR1 KGHSH, CDR2 LQKENI. This CDR3 has 14 amino acids. V dropped 2 bases and J dropped 5 bases, with 12 bases sitting between them.